The 24 T cell receptor beta chains in this list originate from one sample, sequenced in a study of blood T cell repertoires in COVID-19. Profiled with immunoSEQ multiplex PCR; TCRdb holds only in-frame clones, not every one. The data hold around 350,000 clones, with around nine tenths observed a single time. The sample taken for sequencing was peripheral blood. These receptors were collected from a human donor in a cohort sampled during active COVID-19.

This clone has a single count. The V and J genes are TRBV6-5 and TRBJ2-7; TRBD2 might be the D (5 bases). The CDR3 is made up of 12 amino acids. Germline V CDR1 and CDR2: MNHEY, SVGAGI. V was clipped by 5 bases and J by 6 bases, with 11 bases between them. The CDR3 loop is CASSKQGSEQYF. The CDR3 coding sequence is TGTGCCAGCAGTAAACAAGGGAGCGAGCAGTACTTC.

This chain links TRBV6-5 with TRBJ2-1, with 8 positions matching TRBD1. CDR3 size: 16 residues. Germline V gene sequence: CDR1 MNHEY, CDR2 SVGAGI. V lost 0 bases to trimming and J lost 1 base; unmatched junction nucleotides: 2. CDR3 amino acids: CASSYSNRGSYNEQFF. The CDR3 region has the DNA TGTGCCAGCAGTTACTCGAACAGGGGGTCCTACAATGAGCAGTTCTTC.

V is TRBV2 and J is TRBJ2-3; 9 bases line up with TRBD2. Germline V CDR1 and CDR2: SNHLY, FYNNEI. With 5 bases clipped from V and 5 bases from J, the junction kept 8 bases outside the gene matches. There are 15 residues in the CDR3. This chain's CDR3 is CASSMREGREDTQYF. The CDR3 DNA is TGTGCCAGCAGTATGCGGGAGGGCCGGGAAGATACGCAGTATTTT.

This CDR3 reads CATSDRDRGGETQYF. The CDR3 DNA reads as TGTGCCACCAGTGACCGGGACAGGGGGGGCGAGACCCAGTACTTC. This chain uses TRBV24-1 with TRBJ2-5, with TRBD1 identical over 11 bases. CDR1 is KGHDR and CDR2 is SFDVKD in the germline V gene. V lost 4 bases, J lost 5 bases, and 5 bases stayed unmatched. The CDR3 length is 15 residues.

V usage is TRBV24-1 and J usage is TRBJ2-1, with 10 bases identical to TRBD2. Germline CDR1 KGHDR, CDR2 SFDVKD. Germline trimming cut 1 base from V and 9 bases from J; bases unmatched to any gene: 11. The CDR3 runs 17 residues. This CDR3 is CATSDFRSAGGPGEQFF. The CDR3 DNA reads as TGTGCCACCAGTGATTTCCGCTCAGCGGGAGGGCCTGGTGAGCAGTTCTTC.

The rearrangement joins TRBV19 to TRBJ2-1, with a tentative D call TRBD2 (6 bases). The ends were cut back, 6 bases at V and 7 bases at J, with 16 bases in the middle. CDR1 and CDR2 from the germline V gene are LNHDA and SQIVND (reference sequence). The CDR3 runs to 14 residues. For the CDR3, the DNA is TGTGCCAGTAGCATGGGGGGACGGGGTAATGAGCAGTTCTTC. Protein: CASSMGGRGNEQFF.

The chain carries TRBV4-1 and TRBJ2-7, with TRBD2 matching over 7 bases. Germline-derived CDR1 and CDR2 are MGHRA and YSYEKL. With 4 bases clipped from V and 1 base from J, the junction kept 1 base outside the gene matches. This CDR3 contains 13 residues. The CDR3 is CASSPGLSYEQYF. The CDR3, as DNA: TGCGCCAGCAGCCCGGGACTATCCTACGAGCAGTACTTC.

The rearrangement links TRBV7-3 to TRBJ2-5; 8 positions agree with TRBD1. The germline V gene encodes CDR1 SGHTA and CDR2 FQGTGA. The CDR3 is made up of 13 amino acids. V lost 5 bases to trimming and J lost 4 bases; unmatched junction nucleotides: 3. CDR3 DNA sequence: TGTGCCAGCAGCCCCGGGACAGGAGAGACCCAGTACTTC. It yields the protein CASSPGTGETQYF.

The rearrangement uses TRBV29-1 and TRBJ2-7; TRBD2 might be the D (5 bases). V lost 1 base, J lost 6 bases, and 7 bases lay in between. The CDR3 covers 11 residues. Germline V lookup: CDR1 SQVTM, CDR2 ANQGSEA. The chain's CDR3 is CSVEGESEQYF. For the CDR3, the DNA is TGCAGCGTTGAAGGGGAGAGCGAGCAGTACTTC.

The genes are TRBV28 and TRBJ1-2; D not certain. This CDR3 is built from 13 residues. V lost 7 bases and J lost 2, with 11 bases in between. CDR1 and CDR2 from the germline V gene are MDHEN and SYDVKM. CDR3 protein: CASTPTSNYGYTF. In DNA, the CDR3 is TGTGCCAGCACCCCCACATCGAACTATGGCTACACCTTC.

The chain links TRBV7-3 to TRBJ2-5; TRBD1 matches at 9 bases. J lost 5 bases, V lost 5 bases, and 6 bases had no gene match. Per the germline V gene, CDR1 is SGHTA and CDR2 is FQGTGA. The CDR3 spans 14 residues. The CDR3 protein is CASSTQGAGETQYF. The CDR3 DNA is TGTGCCAGCAGCACACAGGGGGCAGGGGAGACCCAGTACTTC.

This clone was observed a single time. The J gene is TRBJ2-5, the V gene TRBV11-2; D is possibly TRBD2 (5 bases). The CDR3 sequence is 13 residues long. Trimming removed 3 bases at V and 5 bases at J, with 10 bases between. CDR1 is SGHAT, CDR2 FQNNGV, per germline. The CDR3 is CASSLDQRETQYF. CDR3 bases: TGTGCCAGCAGCTTGGACCAGCGGGAGACCCAGTACTTC. Filled out from reference TRBV11-2 and TRBJ2-5, the complete variable domain reads EAGVAQSPRYKIIEKRQSVAFWCNPISGHATLYWYQQILGQGPKLLIQFQNNGVVDDSQLPKDRFSAERLKGVDSTLKIQPAKLEDSAVYLCASSLDQRETQYFGPGTRLLVL.

This chain connects TRBV19 to TRBJ2-3, with 9 bases identical to TRBD1. The CDR3 extends over 15 amino acids. Per the germline V gene, CDR1 is LNHDA and CDR2 is SQIVND (reference sequence). The J segment lost 1 base and the V segment lost 10 bases, leaving 9 bases of the junction unmatched. The chain's CDR3 is CATRTGDGGTDTQYF. Here the CDR3 DNA reads TGTGCCACAAGGACAGGGGATGGGGGCACAGATACGCAGTATTTT.

The rearrangement uses TRBV7-9 and TRBJ1-2; a possible D gene is TRBD1 (5 bases). Germline lookup yields CDR1 SEHNR and CDR2 FQNEAQ (reference sequence). The CDR3 spans 14 residues. Trimming stripped 4 bases from V and 4 bases from J, with 13 bases between. This CDR3 reads CASSSSEGLYGYTF. In nucleotides, the CDR3 is TGTGCCAGCAGCTCCTCGGAGGGACTCTATGGCTACACCTTC.

V and J are TRBV11-2 and TRBJ2-5; 7 bases fit TRBD1. CDR3 length: 14 residues. Germline loops: CDR1 SGHAT, CDR2 FQNNGV. The V segment lost 4 bases and the J segment 5 bases; nucleotides outside the gene matches: 7. The CDR3 sequence is CASSSTGVGETQYF. The CDR3 DNA follows: TGTGCCAGCAGCTCCACAGGGGTCGGGGAGACCCAGTACTTC.

The chain links TRBV7-9 to TRBJ1-5; no clear D gene. CDR1 is SEHNR and CDR2 is FQNEAQ in the germline V gene (reference sequence). The CDR3 has 12 residues. V lost 11 bases, J lost 1 base, and 9 bases lay in between. The CDR3: CAVGGSNQPQHF. The CDR3 coding sequence is TGTGCCGTAGGCGGAAGCAATCAGCCCCAGCATTTT.

V usage is TRBV7-3 and J usage is TRBJ2-2, with 14 bases matching TRBD2. The V gene end was trimmed by 5 bases and the J gene end by 3 bases; junction bases not matched to a gene: 5. The CDR3 sequence is 17 residues long. The germline CDR1 and CDR2 sequences are SGHTA and FQGTGA. CDR3 protein: CASSTTSGRGYTGELFF. CDR3 coding DNA: TGTGCCAGCAGCACGACTAGCGGGAGGGGGTACACCGGGGAGCTGTTTTTT.

In DNA, the CDR3 is TGTGCCAGCAGCCAGAGGACTAGCGGGAAAGGGGGCGATACGCAGTATTTT. It translates to CASSQRTSGKGGDTQYF. The chain recombines TRBV4-2 with TRBJ2-3, with 12 bases aligning to TRBD2. With V trimmed by 3 bases and J by 6 bases, 10 bases remained unmatched. Germline CDR1 is LGHNA and CDR2 is YNFKEQ. The CDR3 has 17 residues.

This clone was counted ten times or more. The identical CDR3 is also encoded by other nucleotide sequences in the sample. V gene TRBV5-1 combines with J gene TRBJ2-3; 8 bases agree with TRBD2. The CDR3 is 17 residues long. The V gene end was trimmed by 1 base and the J gene end by 0 bases; junction bases not matched to a gene: 7. CDR1 and CDR2 from the germline V gene are SGHRS and YFSETQ. The CDR3 here is CASSLRSSGGSTDTQYF. CDR3 DNA sequence: TGCGCCAGCAGCTTGAGGTCCAGCGGGGGTAGCACAGATACGCAGTATTTT. The whole variable domain, filled in from reference TRBV5-1 and TRBJ2-3, reads KAGVTQTPRYLIKTRGQQVTLSCSPISGHRSVSWYQQTPGQGLQFLFEYFSETQRNKGNFPGRFSGRQFSNSRSEMNVSTLELGDSALYLCASSLRSSGGSTDTQYFGPGTRLTVL.

Of note for this clone: Different DNA sequences within this sample yield the same CDR3. This chain joins TRBV5-1 and TRBJ2-1; no definite D call. Trimming stripped 0 bases from V and 7 bases from J, with 5 bases between. The germline V gene encodes CDR1 SGHRS and CDR2 YFSETQ. This CDR3 has 12 residues. CDR3 nucleotide sequence: TGCGCCAGCAGCTTGGCGGGTAATGAGCAGTTCTTC. This gives the protein CASSLAGNEQFF.

This clone was seen only a few times. The CDR3 DNA reads as TGTGCCAGCAGCGTGGGAATAGGACAGGGAGCCTACGAGCAGTACTTC. Amino acids: CASSVGIGQGAYEQYF. The chain couples TRBV9 to TRBJ2-7; 8 nucleotides line up with TRBD1. Germline V gene data show CDR1 as SGDLS and CDR2 as YYNGEE. V lost 2 bases, J lost 2 bases, and 9 bases stayed unmatched. This CDR3 has 16 residues.

This clone occurred a few times. V gene TRBV28 combines with J gene TRBJ2-3, with D possibly TRBD2 on 5 matching bases. Trimming cost V 6 bases and J 0 bases, with 7 bases left between them. Per germline, CDR1 MDHEN and CDR2 SYDVKM. The CDR3 is 13 residues long. The CDR3 DNA follows: TGTGCCAGCAGAGCGGAGAGCACAGATACGCAGTATTTT. Its protein product is CASRAESTDTQYF.

This clone has a handful of counts. V gene TRBV6-5 combines with J gene TRBJ1-1; 8 bases align to TRBD1. The CDR3 has 16 amino acids. The germline V gene has CDR1 MNHEY and CDR2 SVGAGI. J was trimmed by 8 bases and V by 2 bases; bases with no gene match: 13. DNA for the CDR3: TGTGCCAGCAGTTACGACAGGGGAATATTATACCTGGAAGCTTTCTTT. The encoded protein is CASSYDRGILYLEAFF.

J is TRBJ2-5 and V is TRBV9; a possible D gene is TRBD1 (5 bases). This CDR3 has 15 amino acids. V lost 4 bases and J lost 2, with 15 bases in between. Germline V gene data show CDR1 as SGDLS and CDR2 as YYNGEE. Here the CDR3 reads CASSPGPHRQETQYF. In nucleotides, the CDR3 is TGTGCCAGCAGCCCCGGACCCCACAGGCAAGAGACCCAGTACTTC.